Listed here is a single T cell receptor (beta chain). This entry is derived from a study of molecular identifiers for immune sequencing clone quantification. TCRdb reprocessed the PCR reads with MiXCR, giving one entry per CDR3 protein. The sample gives over 85,000 distinct CDR3 sequences, roughly 23% of which show up once; 0.75% to 0.9% is in the top ten. V lost 7 bases, J lost 0 bases, and 15 bases lay in between. Germline-derived CDR1 and CDR2 are LGHNA and YSLEER. The CDR3 loop spans 15 amino acids. The TCR originated in a human donor in good health. Some libraries in this study had Jurkat cell RNA spiked in. Sequencing input: naive CD8+ T cells from blood, with Jurkat cell RNA spiked in. The subset was: FACS-sorted CD8+CD4-CCR7+CD45RA+ naive T cells. The V gene is TRBV4-3, the J gene TRBJ1-1; D unclear. CDR3 DNA: TGCGCCAGCACCCCAGATGTGCCGATGAACACTGAAGCTTTCTTT. Protein product: CASTPDVPMNTEAFF.